This paragraph covers one TCR beta chain sequence. This sample stems from a study of technical replicates of blood from a few donors. This CDR3 contains 14 residues. Germline lookup yields CDR1 KGHSH and CDR2 LQKENI. V trimming: 8 bases; J trimming: 7 bases; junction bases outside the gene matches: 7. Measured with immunoSEQ multiplex PCR; TCRdb has only the in-frame clones, and not every one. The data contain about 83,000 clones, about 91% of them singletons. Sequenced input: T cells isolated from PBMCs. This rearrangement joins TRBV18 to TRBJ2-1; TRBD2 matches at 11 bases. This TCR derives from a human donor in good health. The DNA of the CDR3 is TGTGCCAGCACAACTAGCGGGAGTATAAATGAGCAGTTCTTC. This translates into CASTTSGSINEQFF.